A single sample is the source of the 32 T cell receptor beta chains below, sequenced in a study of identifying expanded T cells in peripheral blood. Sequencing was performed with immunoSEQ multiplex PCR; in TCRdb, only in-frame clones are kept and a portion is missing. The sample records about 100,000 clones, about 89% being singletons. Sequenced material: blood. The receptor source for this set is a person aged 18 to 69 in good health.

The table lists this clone with a count of one. The V call is TRBV7-9, the J call TRBJ2-4, with 9 bases aligning to TRBD1. The CDR3 runs 12 residues. Trimming removed 0 bases from V and 15 bases from J; junction bases left unmatched: 3. CDR1 SEHNR and CDR2 FQNEAQ come from the germline V gene (reference sequence). In DNA form, the CDR3 reads TGTGCCAGCAGCTTAGCCACAGGGGGCCGGTACTTC. It specifies CASSLATGGRYF.

Regarding this clone: Germline is not matched at one junction end, which may reflect a read error. This chain connects TRBV5-4 to TRBJ1-1; possibly TRBD1 for D (5 bases). The CDR3 contains 14 residues. From germline, CDR1 is SGHNT and CDR2 YYREEE (reference sequence). CDR3 amino acids: CASSYDRIDTEAFF. CDR3 coding DNA: TGCGCCAGCAGCTACGACAGAATTGACACTGAAGCTTTCTTT.

A few counts support this clone. The chain recombines TRBV10-3 with TRBJ1-5; the D is unclear. The CDR3 consists of 13 residues. V was clipped by 7 bases and J by 7 bases, with 14 bases between them. CDR1 and CDR2 from the germline V gene are ENHRY and SYGVKD. The CDR3 DNA is TGTGCCATCACTGGCGTCTTGGGACAGCCCCAGCATTTT. Its translation is CAITGVLGQPQHF.

The gene calls are TRBV6-6 and TRBJ1-1; D not resolved. Trimming cost V 6 bases and J 1 base, with 6 bases left between them. CDR3 length: 12 residues. The germline gives CDR1 MNHNY, CDR2 SVGAGI (reference sequence). CDR3 loop: CASRRENTEAFF. The CDR3 coding sequence is TGTGCCAGCAGGAGGGAGAACACTGAAGCTTTCTTT.

The chain links TRBV2 to TRBJ2-3; D remains ambiguous. This CDR3 comprises 16 residues. Germline V gene sequence: CDR1 SNHLY, CDR2 FYNNEI. Trimming left V 1 base short and J 2 bases short, with 13 bases between. The CDR3 spells CASSEVRPRHTDTQYF. CDR3 coding DNA: TGTGCCAGCAGTGAAGTCCGTCCCCGGCACACAGATACGCAGTATTTT.

This sequence joins TRBV28 and TRBJ2-3, with D possibly TRBD2 on 5 matching bases. Germline V gene data show CDR1 as MDHEN and CDR2 as SYDVKM. The CDR3 consists of 14 residues. V was cut by 5 bases and J by 0 bases, with 9 bases left in between. The chain's CDR3 is CASSNGVSTDTQYF. CDR3 bases: TGTGCCAGCAGTAACGGGGTTAGCACAGATACGCAGTATTTT.

The chain joins TRBV29-1 to TRBJ1-2; 7 nucleotides match TRBD1. The CDR3 covers 16 residues. V dropped 1 base and J dropped 8; count of bases not matched to a gene: 16. In germline, CDR1 is SQVTM, CDR2 ANQGSEA. The DNA of the CDR3 is TGCAGCGTTGAAGGGGGGCAGGGGGAGGAATTCGGGGGCTACACCTTC. It codes for CSVEGGQGEEFGGYTF.

The gene calls are TRBV10-2 and TRBJ1-5; no definite D call. The germline V and J ends were trimmed by 3 bases and 0 bases, with 6 bases remaining between them. The germline gives CDR1 WSHSY, CDR2 SAAADI. This CDR3 is 14 amino acids long. The DNA for the CDR3 is TGCGCCAGCAGTGACCTGTATAGCAATCAGCCCCAGCATTTT. This encodes CASSDLYSNQPQHF.

In nucleotides, the CDR3 is TGTGCCAGCAGCTCCCGGACAGGGCACTACGAGCAGTACTTC. This codes for CASSSRTGHYEQYF. The chain is built from TRBV27 and TRBJ2-7; 8 nucleotides align to TRBD1. The germline V gene has CDR1 MNHEY and CDR2 SMNVEV (reference sequence). The CDR3 totals 14 residues. V lost 6 bases and J lost 3; bases outside the gene matches: 7.

The genes are TRBV5-5 and TRBJ1-6, with TRBD1 as a possible D gene (5 bases). The germline V gene encodes CDR1 SGHKS and CDR2 YYEKEE (reference sequence). This CDR3 has 13 amino acids. V was clipped by 2 bases and J by 7 bases, with 7 bases between them. The CDR3: CASSFPGNSPLHF. The CDR3 DNA reads TGTGCCAGCAGCTTTCCAGGGAATTCACCCCTCCACTTT.

The gene calls are TRBV10-3 and TRBJ2-7; D is undetermined. The CDR3 loop spans 15 amino acids. Trimming removed 0 bases at V and 0 bases at J, with 9 bases between. The V gene's germline CDR1 is ENHRY and CDR2 SYGVKD. The CDR3 protein is CAISESARSSYEQYF. The DNA for the CDR3 is TGTGCCATCAGTGAGTCGGCTCGGAGCTCCTACGAGCAGTACTTC.

The V call is TRBV6-5, the J call TRBJ2-7, with 8 bases fitting TRBD1. The length of the CDR3 is 13 residues. Germline-derived CDR1 and CDR2 are MNHEY and SVGAGI. V lost 2 bases to trimming and J lost 6 bases; unmatched junction nucleotides: 3. The CDR3 loop is CASSYSRGREQYF. DNA of the CDR3: TGTGCCAGCAGTTACAGCAGGGGGCGCGAGCAGTACTTC.

V is TRBV7-2 and J is TRBJ1-4; maybe TRBD1 (5 bases). CDR3 length: 13 amino acids. Germline CDR1 reads SGHTA; CDR2 reads FQGNSA. Trimming took 3 bases from V and 7 from J, leaving 9 bases between them. The CDR3 protein is CASSFQGGEKLFF. Written as DNA, the CDR3 is TGTGCCAGCAGCTTTCAGGGCGGTGAAAAACTGTTTTTT. The full variable domain, its missing parts supplied by reference TRBV7-2 and TRBJ1-4, is GAGVSQSPSNKVTEKGKDVELRCDPISGHTALYWYRQSLGQGLEFLIYFQGNSAPDKSGLPSDRFSAERTGGSVSTLTIQRTQQEDSAVYLCASSFQGGEKLFFGSGTQLSVL.

This clone showed up just a few times. The chain carries TRBV7-2 and TRBJ1-5; D remains ambiguous. CDR1 is SGHTA, CDR2 FQGNSA, per germline. V lost 2 bases to trimming and J lost 5 bases, with 7 bases between them. The CDR3 is 13 residues long. The CDR3 DNA is TGTGCCAGCAGCTTATGGAAGGATCAGCCCCAGCATTTT. It specifies CASSLWKDQPQHF.

The rearrangement joins TRBV11-2 to TRBJ1-5; TRBD1 aligns across 8 bases. The CDR3 length is 15 residues. The germline V gene encodes CDR1 SGHAT and CDR2 FQNNGV. V lost 5 bases, J lost 3 bases, and 6 bases stayed unmatched. The CDR3 spells CASSPRTGINQPQHF. In nucleotides, the CDR3 is TGTGCCAGCAGCCCCCGGACAGGGATCAATCAGCCCCAGCATTTT.

The V and J genes are TRBV7-2 and TRBJ1-2; no clear D. Trimming took 1 base from V and 0 from J, leaving 9 bases between them. Germline V gene lookup returns CDR1 SGHTA and CDR2 FQGNSA. The CDR3 runs to 15 residues. CDR3 sequence reads: CASSLDLGSNYGYTF. In DNA form, the CDR3 reads TGTGCCAGCAGCTTAGATCTCGGCTCTAACTATGGCTACACCTTC.

The chain is built from TRBV7-9 and TRBJ1-1; TRBD1 might be the D (5 bases). This CDR3 comprises 15 residues. Deletions cut 8 bases from V and 3 bases from J, with 19 bases between. CDR1 SEHNR and CDR2 FQNEAQ come from the germline V gene (reference sequence). The CDR3 DNA follows: TGTGCCAGCCTCCGGATGAGGGGATTGGACACTGAAGCTTTCTTT. This codes for CASLRMRGLDTEAFF.

This chain connects TRBV4-2 to TRBJ1-3; 11 bases agree with TRBD1. V was clipped by 0 bases and J by 8 bases; unmatched bases: 3. The CDR3 spans 15 residues. Germline-derived CDR1 and CDR2 are LGHNA and YNFKEQ. The CDR3, as DNA: TGTGCCAGCAGCCAAGAGGACAGGGGGCCAGACACCATATATTTT. Amino acids: CASSQEDRGPDTIYF.

This chain links TRBV6-4 with TRBJ1-1, with 8 bases matching TRBD1. With 5 bases clipped from V and 3 bases from J, the junction kept 2 bases outside the gene matches. Germline V CDR1 and CDR2: MRHNA, SNTAGT. The CDR3 consists of 13 residues. For the CDR3, the DNA is TGTGCCAGCAGTCCGGACAGGGACACTGAAGCTTTCTTT. Translated, it gives CASSPDRDTEAFF.

The gene calls are TRBV7-6 and TRBJ1-6; TRBD1 is a possible D gene (6 bases). The CDR3 length is 16 residues. The germline V gene encodes CDR1 SGHVS and CDR2 FNYEAQ. V was trimmed by 6 bases and J by 8 bases, leaving 20 bases between them. The CDR3 spells CASSQGPAGGHSPLHF. CDR3 sequence (DNA): TGTGCCAGCAGTCAGGGCCCCGCCGGGGGGCATTCACCCCTCCACTTT. Filled out from reference TRBV7-6 and TRBJ1-6, the complete variable domain reads GAGVSQSPRYKVTKRGQDVALRCDPISGHVSLYWYRQALGQGPEFLTYFNYEAQQDKSGLPNDRFSAERPEGSISTLTIQRTEQRDSAMYRCASSQGPAGGHSPLHFGNGTRLTVT.

In this sample, this clone turned up a few times. V is TRBV7-9 and J is TRBJ1-1; maybe TRBD1 (5 bases). Germline lookup yields CDR1 SEHNR and CDR2 FQNEAQ (reference sequence). The CDR3 has 15 residues. V lost 5 bases, J lost 5 bases, and 18 bases lay in between. The CDR3, as DNA: TGTGCCAGCAGCGCCCCGGGGGGGTTTAGGACTGAAGCTTTCTTT. The encoded protein is CASSAPGGFRTEAFF.

The rearrangement joins TRBV12-2 to TRBJ2-6; the DNA was not used to check the table's D call, TRBD1. TRBV12-2 counts as a pseudogene. The CDR3 contains 19 residues. Here the CDR3 reads CASRLAWGWIYSGANVLTF. The CDR3 nucleotides read TGTGCAAGTCGCTTAGCCTGGGGCTGGATCTACTCTGGGGCCAACGTCCTGACTTTC.

With regard to this clone: Other DNA sequences in this sample translate to the same CDR3. This sequence joins TRBV27 and TRBJ2-7, with 11 bases fitting TRBD1. This CDR3 comprises 17 residues. From germline, CDR1 is MNHEY and CDR2 SMNVEV (reference sequence). V shed 6 bases and J 2 bases; nucleotides not matched to a gene: 12. The CDR3 DNA follows: TGTGCCAGCAGCCTAGGGGGGGGGACAGGGGGAACCTACGAGCAGTACTTC. Its protein product is CASSLGGGTGGTYEQYF.

The chain uses TRBV19 and TRBJ2-1, with TRBD2 matching over 12 bases. In germline, CDR1 is LNHDA, CDR2 SQIVND (reference sequence). CDR3 size: 14 residues. Germline trimming cut 8 bases from V and 8 bases from J; bases unmatched to any gene: 7. CDR3 loop: CASLAGGTGDEQFF. The CDR3 region has the DNA TGTGCCAGTCTAGCGGGGGGGACCGGCGATGAGCAGTTCTTC.

This clone turned up a few times. V and J are TRBV7-9 and TRBJ1-6; a possible D gene is TRBD1 (5 bases). Germline V CDR1 and CDR2: SEHNR, FQNEAQ (reference sequence). Trimming took off 3 bases at V and 7 bases at J, with 13 bases between the two ends. This CDR3 contains 15 residues. This chain's CDR3 is CASSLQGGENSPLHF. The CDR3 DNA follows: TGTGCCAGCAGCTTGCAAGGAGGGGAGAATTCACCCCTCCACTTT.

The rearrangement links TRBV6-6 to TRBJ2-3; no reliable D call. V was cut by 7 bases and J by 2 bases, with 16 bases left in between. The germline V gene encodes CDR1 MNHNY and CDR2 SVGAGI (reference sequence). This CDR3 is 15 amino acids long. The CDR3 DNA follows: TGTGCCAGCATTCCTTTAGGCGGATCCACAGATACGCAGTATTTT. It translates to CASIPLGGSTDTQYF.

The rearrangement links TRBV6-5 to TRBJ1-2; TRBD1 might be the D (6 bases). Germline loops: CDR1 MNHEY, CDR2 SVGAGI. V was shortened by 4 bases and J by 2 bases, with 11 bases between the two germline ends. The CDR3 is made up of 14 amino acids. CDR3 sequence: CASSSDRRNYGYTF. For the CDR3, the DNA is TGTGCCAGCAGTTCGGACAGACGGAACTATGGCTACACCTTC.

This chain connects TRBV10-3 to TRBJ2-5, with a possible D match to TRBD2 (6 bases). V gave up 8 bases and J gave up 3 bases, with 16 bases separating them. This CDR3 region has 14 residues. Germline V gives CDR1 ENHRY, CDR2 SYGVKD. Written as DNA, the CDR3 is TGTGCCATCGGATCAGGACGGACTAAAGAGACCCAGTACTTC. Translated: CAIGSGRTKETQYF.

This clone was recorded once. The chain has TRBV5-1 and TRBJ2-7; possible D gene TRBD2, 6 bases. Germline CDR1 is SGHRS and CDR2 is YFSETQ. The CDR3 spans 14 residues. V gave up 7 bases and J gave up 2 bases, with 16 bases separating them. CDR3 loop: CASAPGGFTYEQYF. In DNA form, the CDR3 reads TGCGCCAGCGCCCCCGGGGGTTTCACCTACGAGCAGTACTTC.

The chain joins TRBV18 to TRBJ2-5; D perhaps matches TRBD2 (5 bases). This CDR3 is built from 16 residues. CDR1 KGHSH and CDR2 LQKENI come from the germline V gene. The germline V and J ends were trimmed by 3 bases and 5 bases, with 19 bases remaining between them. CDR3 region: CASSPPTSSAFETQYF. For the CDR3, the DNA is TGTGCCAGCTCACCCCCAACTAGTTCAGCTTTCGAGACCCAGTACTTC.

This chain links TRBV4-1 with TRBJ2-7, with D perhaps matching TRBD1 (6 bases). The CDR3 sequence is 15 residues long. CDR1 is MGHRA and CDR2 is YSYEKL in the germline V gene. Trimming pared 1 base from V and 4 bases from J, leaving 14 bases between. DNA for the CDR3: TGCGCCAGCAGCCAAGCCCCGACAGGAACTTACGAGCAGTACTTC. Protein product: CASSQAPTGTYEQYF.

The chain recombines TRBV7-9 with TRBJ2-7; D remains ambiguous. This CDR3 is built from 15 residues. V lost 5 bases to trimming and J lost 1 base, with 15 bases between them. CDR1 and CDR2 (germline): SEHNR, FQNEAQ (reference sequence). CDR3 bases: TGTGCCAGCAGCCCTCGCCCCACCCCTTCCTACGAGCAGTACTTC. It is translated as CASSPRPTPSYEQYF.